The 5 T cell receptor beta chains given below trace back to one sample, sequenced in a study of quantifying T cell responses using KT2 cells. Study as a whole: RNA was reverse transcribed with TCR alpha and beta constant-region primers.

An oligo carrying a UMI was ligated to the cDNA 3' end. First-round PCR used 3 to 4 cycles and beta primers RC1.1 and RC1.2 covering TRBC1 and TRBC2. Via MiXCR, TCRdb re-called the UMI-ligation and nested PCR reads, giving one row per CDR3 protein. The sample consists of approximately 50,000 distinct CDR3 sequences, roughly 11% of them appearing once. The sequenced material came from PBMCs spiked with cells of the T cell clone KT2. Receptors originate from a human donor.

Ten or more counts support this clonotype. The junction departs from germline at one end; a sequencing error may be responsible. This chain links TRBV3-1 with TRBJ1-1; the D is unclear. CDR1 LGHDT and CDR2 YNNKEL come from the germline V gene (reference sequence). This CDR3 is 12 amino acids long. CDR3 amino acids: CASSQDIGGTHF. As DNA, the CDR3 is TGTGCCAGCAGCCAAGATATCGGCGGAACGCACTTT.

This clonotype was seen a few times. The chain joins TRBV6-1 to TRBJ1-4, with 7 bases aligning to TRBD1. This CDR3 spans 16 amino acids. Germline trimming cut 4 bases from V and 0 bases from J; bases unmatched to any gene: 5. Germline values: CDR1 MNHNS, CDR2 SASEGT. The CDR3 loop reads CASSVRDSATNEKLFF. The CDR3 DNA sequence: TGTGCCAGCAGTGTGCGGGACAGTGCAACTAATGAAAAACTGTTTTTT.

This clonotype came up a few times. CDR3 coding DNA: TGTGCCAGCAGTGGGTGGGGACAGCCGACTAATGAGCAGTTCTTC. Its translation is CASSGWGQPTNEQFF. The chain links TRBV6-1 to TRBJ2-1; 7 bases are shared with TRBD1. Unmatched junction bases numbered 10, after V lost 4 bases and J lost 7 bases. The germline V gene has CDR1 MNHNS and CDR2 SASEGT. The CDR3 consists of 15 residues.

In this sample, this clonotype turned up a few times. In DNA, the CDR3 is TGCAGTGCTACCGGGACACGGGCGTCCGAGCAGTACTTC. It encodes CSATGTRASEQYF. The genes are TRBV20-1 and TRBJ2-7; D perhaps matches TRBD1 (6 bases). Trimming took off 4 bases at V and 6 bases at J, with 16 bases between the two ends. The CDR3 length is 13 residues. Germline CDR1 and CDR2: DFQATT and SNEGSKA (reference sequence).

This clonotype was detected ten times or more. CDR3 loop: CASSLPLYEQYF. CDR3 DNA sequence: TGTGCCAGCAGTTTACCCCTCTACGAGCAGTACTTC. The V gene is TRBV28, the J gene TRBJ2-7; D unresolved. CDR1 and CDR2 (germline): MDHEN, SYDVKM. V was shortened by 2 bases and J by 3 bases, with 5 bases between the two germline ends. This CDR3 has 12 amino acids.